These 31 T cell receptor beta chains came from one sample sequenced in a study of T cells in Graves' hyperthyroidism and ophthalmopathy (dated by TCRdb to 2018 to 2020). Library preparation used multiplex PCR. The sequencer listed for this sample is Illumina HiSeq 2000. The TCR beta CDR3 regions were amplified from RNA transcripts. A first-round RT-PCR of the TCR CDR3 used the HTBI primer set with the Qiagen OneStep RT-PCR kit. TCRdb reprocessing: public reads trimmed at Q25 with fastp, clones called with MiXCR, in-frame beta chains kept. One record per CDR3 amino acid sequence lists the most common genes and DNA. This sample holds 550,000 to 700,000 distinct CDR3 sequences; approximately 44% were observed only once. 15% to 20% of the sample rests with the top ten. The sequencing sample was made of peripheral blood or thyroid tissue (not recorded which). The receptors were sampled from an adult woman with Graves' disease, either hyperthyroidism or ophthalmopathy (not recorded which).

This clonotype has at least ten counts. V gene TRBV7-8 combines with J gene TRBJ2-2; weak D call: TRBD1 (5 bases). V was cut by 0 bases and J by 5 bases, with 16 bases left in between. The CDR3 spans 17 residues. Germline V lookup: CDR1 SGHVS, CDR2 FQNEAQ. CDR3 protein: CASSLAPMTDETGELFF. Here the CDR3 DNA reads TGTGCCAGCAGCTTAGCGCCCATGACAGATGAAACCGGGGAGCTGTTTTTT. Supplemented by reference TRBV7-8 and TRBJ2-2, the full variable domain reads GAGVSQSPRYKVAKRGQDVALRCDPISGHVSLFWYQQALGQGPEFLTYFQNEAQLDKSGLPSDRFFAERPEGSVSTLKIQRTQQEDSAVYLCASSLAPMTDETGELFFGEGSRLTVL.

In its sample, this clonotype was seen many times. CDR3 protein: CASSLDADEREGYEQYF. The CDR3 DNA is TGTGCCAGCAGCTTAGACGCCGACGAGCGGGAGGGTTACGAGCAGTACTTC. This chain uses TRBV7-2 with TRBJ2-7; TRBD2 aligns across 10 bases. This CDR3 has 17 residues. Germline V lookup: CDR1 SGHTA, CDR2 FQGNSA. J was trimmed by 4 bases and V by 1 base; bases with no gene match: 10.

This clonotype was observed a few times. A much larger clone is a single base away; this may be a read error. The CDR3 DNA follows: TGCAGTGCTAGAATACAGGGAGGGAACTACGGGCAGTACTTC. It is translated as CSARIQGGNYGQYF. This chain connects TRBV20-1 to TRBJ2-7, with D perhaps TRBD2 (7 bases). The CDR3 has 14 residues. Germline-derived CDR1 and CDR2 are DFQATT and SNEGSKA (reference sequence).

This clonotype was recorded at least ten times. The CDR3 DNA follows: TGCAGTGCTAGAGATTTCAAAGGGGCAGAGGAAAAACTGTTTTTT. Translating it yields CSARDFKGAEEKLFF. V is TRBV20-1 and J is TRBJ1-4; TRBD1 might be the D (5 bases). The CDR3 contains 15 residues. V was shortened by 0 bases and J by 8 bases, with 16 bases between the two germline ends. Looked up from germline, CDR1 is DFQATT and CDR2 is SNEGSKA (reference sequence).

The V call is TRBV20-1, the J call TRBJ2-7, with D hard to call. In germline, CDR1 is DFQATT, CDR2 SNEGSKA (reference sequence). Trimming left V 8 bases short and J 4 bases short, with 18 bases between. The length of the CDR3 is 13 residues. CDR3 nucleotides: TGCAGTTCGTCCCCCCCGTTTCGATACGAGCAGTACTTC. The encoded protein is CSSSPPFRYEQYF.

CDR3 protein: CSARRPNGELFF. The CDR3 nucleotides read TGCAGTGCTAGGAGGCCTAACGGGGAGCTGTTTTTT. The rearrangement uses TRBV20-1 and TRBJ2-2; unclear D gene. This CDR3 has 12 residues. Looked up from germline, CDR1 is DFQATT and CDR2 is SNEGSKA (reference sequence). Trimming pared 3 bases from V and 7 bases from J, leaving 9 bases between.

The chain is built from TRBV29-1 and TRBJ2-7, with TRBD1 matching over 7 bases. Trimming took 6 bases from V and 2 from J; bases not matched to a gene: 4. Per the germline V gene, CDR1 is SQVTM and CDR2 is ANQGSEA. The CDR3 extends over 12 amino acids. The CDR3 DNA reads as TGCAGCGTGCAGGGGGTAGCCTACGAGCAGTACTTC. Translating it yields CSVQGVAYEQYF.

Written as DNA, the CDR3 is TGTGCCAGCAGTGAAGTTTCCCTGGGACTAGCGGGAGGCGAGCAGTACTTC. Protein sequence: CASSEVSLGLAGGEQYF. The genes are TRBV2 and TRBJ2-7, with 15 bases identical to TRBD2. V was pared by 1 base and J by 6 bases, with 7 bases of the junction left unmatched. Germline V lookup: CDR1 SNHLY, CDR2 FYNNEI. There are 17 residues in the CDR3.

The rearrangement uses TRBV7-3 and TRBJ1-5, with D hard to call. V was shortened by 2 bases and J by 4 bases, with 12 bases between the two germline ends. CDR1 is SGHTA, CDR2 FQGTGA, per germline. The CDR3 has 15 residues. CDR3 region: CASSLESGGNQPQHF. As DNA, the CDR3 is TGTGCCAGCAGCTTAGAGTCGGGAGGGAATCAGCCCCAGCATTTT.

In its sample, this clonotype was seen a few times. This chain links TRBV5-1 with TRBJ2-6; no definite D call. The CDR3 is 15 amino acids. V was trimmed by 1 base and J by 3 bases, leaving 8 bases between them. Germline V gene lookup returns CDR1 SGHRS and CDR2 YFSETQ. The CDR3 sequence is CASSLNFIGANVLTF. The CDR3 DNA reads as TGCGCCAGCAGCTTGAACTTCATTGGGGCCAACGTCCTGACTTTC.

This chain connects TRBV7-2 to TRBJ1-6; perhaps TRBD1 as D (5 bases). The V end lost 5 bases, the J end lost 15 bases, and 14 bases lay between the germline ends. This CDR3 is built from 12 residues. Looked up from germline, CDR1 is SGHTA and CDR2 is FQGNSA. The CDR3 reads CASSETDFLLHF. CDR3 sequence (DNA): TGTGCCAGCAGCGAGACAGACTTCCTCCTCCACTTT.

V gene TRBV24-1 combines with J gene TRBJ2-1; TRBD2 is a possible D gene (5 bases). Trimming left V 1 base short and J 7 bases short, with 16 bases between. Germline V lookup: CDR1 KGHDR, CDR2 SFDVKD. CDR3 size: 16 residues. The chain's CDR3 is CATSDFATRDGNEQFF. CDR3 bases: TGTGCCACCAGTGATTTTGCGACACGGGATGGGAATGAGCAGTTCTTC.

This chain links TRBV19 with TRBJ1-5; 7 bases are a match to TRBD1. The junction had 6 bases not matched to a gene; V was cut back by 0 bases and J by 1 base. The CDR3 loop spans 17 amino acids. In germline, CDR1 is LNHDA, CDR2 SQIVND (reference sequence). The CDR3 DNA reads as TGTGCCAGTAGTATAGAACCAGGGGGACTGAGCAATCAGCCCCAGCATTTT. This codes for CASSIEPGGLSNQPQHF.

Many counts were recorded for this clonotype. This sequence joins TRBV12-3 or TRBV12-4 and TRBJ2-5, with 9 bases aligning to TRBD1. The junction had 7 bases not matched to a gene; V was cut back by 7 bases and J by 1 base. The CDR3 extends over 15 amino acids. In DNA, the CDR3 is TGTGCCAGCATCCCCGGACAGGGGCCCCAAGAGACCCAGTACTTC. Amino acids: CASIPGQGPQETQYF.

This clonotype was detected a few times. The CDR3 protein is CAWRVLANEKLFF. For the CDR3, the DNA is TGTGCCTGGAGGGTTCTGGCTAATGAAAAACTGTTTTTT. This chain connects TRBV30 to TRBJ1-4, with D unclear. V shed 3 bases and J shed 3 bases, with 8 bases lying between them. Germline V gene lookup returns CDR1 GTSNPN and CDR2 SVGIG (reference sequence). The CDR3 spans 13 residues.

There are a few counts of this clonotype. This may stem from a read error, because a much larger clone lies one nucleotide away. The V gene is TRBV10-3, the J gene TRBJ2-7, with D possibly matching TRBD1 (6 bases). The CDR3 has 13 residues. V lost 2 bases, J lost 9 bases, and 14 bases lay in between. Looked up from germline, CDR1 is ENHRY and CDR2 is SYGVKD. The DNA of the CDR3 is TGTGCCATCAGTGAGGAGGGGGTAGGTGGGCAGTACTTC. Translated, it gives CAISEEGVGGQYF.

This clonotype has more than one count but fewer than ten. The CDR3 protein is CASSSNPGQQETQYF. For the CDR3, the DNA is TGTGCCAGCAGCTCCAATCCGGGACAGCAAGAGACCCAGTACTTC. The rearrangement uses TRBV11-2 and TRBJ2-5, with TRBD1 matching over 7 bases. The V and J ends lost 4 bases and 2 bases, in that order; junction bases with no gene match: 7. The CDR3 contains 15 residues. CDR1 is SGHAT, CDR2 FQNNGV, per germline.

The rearrangement links TRBV7-2 to TRBJ2-1; possibly TRBD2 for D (6 bases). The CDR3 is 15 amino acids. The V gene's germline CDR1 is SGHTA and CDR2 FQGNSA. V gave up 5 bases and J gave up 1 base, with 12 bases separating them. Here the CDR3 reads CASSRAGSSYNEQFF. The CDR3 region has the DNA TGTGCCAGCAGCCGGGCGGGATCATCCTACAATGAGCAGTTCTTC.

Here the CDR3 reads CATSSGQGDPVSQPQHF. CDR3 nucleotide sequence: TGTGCCACCAGCAGCGGACAGGGGGACCCGGTTAGTCAGCCCCAGCATTTT. The rearrangement joins TRBV15 to TRBJ1-5, with 10 bases aligning to TRBD1. Germline values: CDR1 LNHNV, CDR2 YYDKDF (reference sequence). The CDR3 is made up of 17 amino acids. Trimming at V came to 3 bases and at J to 6 bases, leaving 11 bases not matched to a gene.

The CDR3 loop is CASRSSVPDLYEQYF. CDR3 in DNA: TGTGCCAGCAGGTCCAGCGTTCCAGACCTCTACGAGCAGTACTTC. The chain joins TRBV7-2 to TRBJ2-7; no clear D. The V gene lost 6 bases and the J gene lost 3 bases, with 18 bases spanning the gap. The CDR3 spans 15 residues. Per germline, CDR1 SGHTA and CDR2 FQGNSA.

Worth noting for this clonotype: At one end the junction does not follow the germline gene, possibly because of a read error. This rearrangement joins TRBV10-2 to TRBJ2-3; no firm D call. CDR3 length: 14 residues. CDR1 is WSHSY, CDR2 SAAADI, per germline. CDR3 region: CAISGQSLTDTQYF. As DNA, the CDR3 is TGTGCCATCAGTGGCCAGTCTCTCACAGATACGCAGTATTTT.

The V call is TRBV15, the J call TRBJ2-7, with D maybe TRBD2 (6 bases). CDR1 LNHNV and CDR2 YYDKDF come from the germline V gene (reference sequence). The CDR3 loop spans 16 amino acids. Trimming pared 5 bases from V and 7 bases from J, leaving 24 bases between. The CDR3 bases are TGTGCCACCAGCCCCACCATTAGCGGAGTCTACAATGAGCAGTACTTC. Amino acid sequence: CATSPTISGVYNEQYF.

The rearrangement links TRBV10-3 to TRBJ2-2, with 8 bases fitting TRBD1. V shed 2 bases, J shed 7 bases, and the junction held 12 bases outside the gene matches. Per the germline V gene, CDR1 is ENHRY and CDR2 is SYGVKD. CDR3 length: 17 amino acids. The CDR3 coding sequence is TGTGCCATCAGTGAGACAGGGGGAGTTAGGCATGACGGGGAGCTGTTTTTT. It encodes CAISETGGVRHDGELFF.

The chain has TRBV5-1 and TRBJ1-1; 9 bases map to TRBD1. The CDR3 consists of 18 residues. With V trimmed by 4 bases and J by 2 bases, 15 bases remained unmatched. The germline gives CDR1 SGHRS, CDR2 YFSETQ. CDR3 sequence reads: CASSGYLSPGQGNTEAFF. The CDR3, as DNA: TGCGCCAGCAGCGGATACCTTTCACCGGGACAGGGTAACACTGAAGCTTTCTTT. Looking up the rest from reference TRBV5-1 and TRBJ1-1 gives the full variable domain: KAGVTQTPRYLIKTRGQQVTLSCSPISGHRSVSWYQQTPGQGLQFLFEYFSETQRNKGNFPGRFSGRQFSNSRSEMNVSTLELGDSALYLCASSGYLSPGQGNTEAFFGQGTRLTVV.

This clonotype has ten or more counts. The chain has TRBV10-3 and TRBJ1-5, with TRBD1 identical over 8 bases. Germline CDR1 ENHRY, CDR2 SYGVKD. The CDR3 is made up of 15 amino acids. The V and J ends lost 10 bases and 4 bases, in that order; junction bases with no gene match: 12. The CDR3: CATATGDGVNQPQHF. The CDR3 DNA reads TGTGCCACAGCGACAGGGGATGGGGTTAATCAGCCCCAGCATTTT.

This clonotype has ten or more counts. This rearrangement joins TRBV5-6 to TRBJ2-7, with TRBD2 as a possible D gene (5 bases). V lost 5 bases, J lost 2 bases, and 11 bases lay in between. The CDR3 consists of 13 residues. In germline, CDR1 is SGHDT, CDR2 YYEEEE. CDR3 sequence: CASSRGLPYEQYF. DNA for the CDR3: TGTGCCAGCAGTCGCGGGCTACCCTACGAGCAGTACTTC.

In its sample, this clonotype was seen many times. The V call is TRBV29-1, the J call TRBJ1-3; D remains ambiguous. The germline V gene has CDR1 SQVTM and CDR2 ANQGSEA. The CDR3 length is 15 residues. Deletions cut 7 bases from V and 2 bases from J, with 18 bases between. CDR3 bases: TGCAGCGCCGTGACTTACACCCTCGCTGGAAACACCATATATTTT. Its translation is CSAVTYTLAGNTIYF. Using reference TRBV29-1 and TRBJ1-3 for the parts outside the CDR3, the full variable domain is SAVISQKPSRDICQRGTSLTIQCQVDSQVTMMFWYRQQPGQSLTLIATANQGSEATYESGFVIDKFPISRPNLTFSTLTVSNMSPEDSSIYLCSAVTYTLAGNTIYFGEGSWLTVV.

This clonotype was recorded a few times. The gene calls are TRBV27 and TRBJ1-2; 8 bases are a match to TRBD1. This CDR3 spans 15 amino acids. Trimming at V came to 4 bases and at J to 4 bases, leaving 8 bases not matched to a gene. Germline CDR1 MNHEY, CDR2 SMNVEV (reference sequence). CDR3 nucleotide sequence: TGTGCCAGCAGTTCCCCGGACAGGGCGGGCTATGGCTACACCTTC. Amino acids: CASSSPDRAGYGYTF.

There are many counts of this clonotype. This chain links TRBV7-9 with TRBJ2-7, with TRBD2 matching 10 bases. This CDR3 region has 17 residues. Germline lookup yields CDR1 SEHNR and CDR2 FQNEAQ (reference sequence). Trimming took 4 bases from V and 6 from J; bases not matched to a gene: 15. The CDR3 DNA reads as TGTGCCAGCAGCTCCTTCCCGGCAAGCGGGAGGGTGAGCGAGCAGTACTTC. Residues: CASSSFPASGRVSEQYF.

The chain carries TRBV12-3 or TRBV12-4 and TRBJ1-5; the match to TRBD1 covers 7 bases. The CDR3 totals 15 residues. V lost 7 bases, J lost 7 bases, and 13 bases stayed unmatched. The CDR3 sequence: CASIKTGWKNQPQHF. The CDR3 DNA reads as TGTGCCAGCATAAAGACAGGGTGGAAAAACCAGCCCCAGCATTTT.

This clonotype has at least ten counts. The rearrangement joins TRBV9 to TRBJ2-7; 14 nucleotides line up with TRBD2. Germline loops: CDR1 SGDLS, CDR2 YYNGEE. The CDR3 has 15 amino acids. J lost 7 bases, V lost 3 bases, and 6 bases had no gene match. This chain's CDR3 is CASSEGTSGSNEQYF. The DNA of the CDR3 is TGTGCCAGCAGCGAGGGGACTAGCGGGAGTAATGAGCAGTACTTC.